Each of the 8 T cell receptor beta chains below was sequenced from the same sample in a study of blood T cell repertoires in COVID-19. Some clones are missing from TCRdb's copy, which holds only in-frame ones; the method was immunoSEQ multiplex PCR. This table has more than 110,000 clones, around three quarters appearing once. Sequencing was performed on peripheral blood. These receptor sequences come from an elderly man with acute or convalescent COVID-19.

This clone showed up just once. The chain joins TRBV5-6 to TRBJ1-6; TRBD1 aligns across 8 bases. Germline values: CDR1 SGHDT, CDR2 YYEEEE. The ends lost 6 bases at V and 7 bases at J; junction bases unmatched: 9. CDR3 length: 15 residues. This CDR3 is CASNGQGVENSPLHF. DNA for the CDR3: TGTGCCAGCAACGGACAGGGAGTAGAAAATTCACCCCTCCACTTT.

This clone came up once. The genes are TRBV28 and TRBJ1-5, with D perhaps matching TRBD1 (5 bases). CDR1 is MDHEN and CDR2 is SYDVKM in the germline V gene. The CDR3 contains 17 residues. V lost 5 bases and J lost 5, with 22 bases in between. CDR3 nucleotide sequence: TGTGCCAGCAGTGATCCGCCGGGAGGAGGGGAGGATCAGCCCCAGCATTTT. Its translation is CASSDPPGGGEDQPQHF. The whole variable domain, remainder taken from reference TRBV28 and TRBJ1-5, is DVKVTQSSRYLVKRTGEKVFLECVQDMDHENMFWYRQDPGLGLRLIYFSYDVKMKEKGDIPEGYSVSREKKERFSLILESASTNQTSMYLCASSDPPGGGEDQPQHFGDGTRLSIL.

The chain combines TRBV12-3 or TRBV12-4 with TRBJ1-1, with D perhaps TRBD1 (5 bases). Trimming took 5 bases from V and 5 from J, leaving 12 bases between them. The CDR3 totals 13 residues. The CDR3 nucleotides read TGTGCCAGCAGTCTGGGGGGGTGGACTGAAGCTTTCTTT. This sequence encodes CASSLGGWTEAFF.

This clone has just one count. CDR3 sequence (DNA): TGTGCCAGCACCATTGGGGGGTCTGGGGTCACCTACAATGAGCAGTTCTTC. Its protein is CASTIGGSGVTYNEQFF. This chain links TRBV5-4 with TRBJ2-1, with a possible D match to TRBD2 (6 bases). Between the trimmed V and J ends, which lost 6 bases and 2 bases, there was a span of 21 bases. This CDR3 is built from 17 residues. The germline gives CDR1 SGHNT, CDR2 YYREEE (reference sequence).

The chain uses TRBV7-9 and TRBJ2-7; 7 bases line up with TRBD1. The CDR3 is 11 amino acids. Germline V lookup: CDR1 SEHNR, CDR2 FQNEAQ (reference sequence). J gave up 8 bases and V 5 bases, and 3 bases lay outside the gene matches. The CDR3 DNA sequence: TGTGCCAGCAGCCAACAGGGGCAGCAGTACTTC. As protein: CASSQQGQQYF.

V and J are TRBV28 and TRBJ2-3, with 10 positions matching TRBD2. The CDR3 runs to 22 residues. The ends lost 7 bases at V and 4 bases at J; junction bases unmatched: 29. Per germline, CDR1 MDHEN and CDR2 SYDVKM. CDR3 nucleotides: TGTGCCAGCAAGCCCAGCGGGGGGGCCGAGATTTATTCCAGATTTATTCCAGATACGCAGTATTTT. Translation gives CASKPSGGAEIYSRFIPDTQYF.

This chain's CDR3 is CASSFGQWGTEAFF. The DNA for the CDR3 is TGTGCCAGCAGCTTCGGACAGTGGGGCACTGAAGCTTTCTTT. The chain uses TRBV7-9 and TRBJ1-1; D is possibly TRBD1 (6 bases). The CDR3 spans 14 residues. The V gene lost 3 bases and the J gene lost 4 bases, with 12 bases spanning the gap. The V gene's germline CDR1 is SEHNR and CDR2 FQNEAQ (reference sequence).

The chain employs TRBV5-4 and TRBJ2-5; tentatively, D is TRBD1 (6 bases). Germline V gene sequence: CDR1 SGHNT, CDR2 YYREEE (reference sequence). This CDR3 has 13 residues. V was pared by 4 bases and J by 3 bases, with 10 bases between. The CDR3: CASSRQVEETQYF. As DNA, the CDR3 is TGTGCCAGCAGCAGACAGGTCGAAGAGACCCAGTACTTC.